The clone carrying this T cell receptor (beta chain) has just one count. This sample is drawn from a study of blood T cell repertoires in COVID-19. About the study: Spain, Italy and the United States supplied samples that represented acute and convalescent COVID-19.

TCRdb's table, derived via immunoSEQ multiplex PCR, lists solely in-frame clones and lacks some. The sample shows roughly 160,000 clones, 65% to 90% of them seen only once. Per germline, CDR1 SGHRS and CDR2 YFSETQ. The CDR3 runs 15 residues. V gave up 1 base and J gave up 0 bases, with 7 bases separating them. V usage is TRBV5-1 and J usage is TRBJ2-2; D is unclear. This clonotype originated in a man aged 55 to 70 with acute or convalescent COVID-19. The sample consisted of peripheral blood. The CDR3 nucleotides are TGCGCCAGCAGCTTGTACGGAGCGAACACCGGGGAGCTGTTTTTT. It specifies CASSLYGANTGELFF.